This T cell receptor beta chain was sequenced during a study of blood T cell repertoires in COVID-19. Across the study: In each case, the material was cDNA or gDNA derived from T cells, B-cell-depleted T cells, or PBMCs.

The V end lost 2 bases, the J end lost 5 bases, and 13 bases lay between the germline ends. The V gene's germline CDR1 is SGHRS and CDR2 YFSETQ. This CDR3 is 15 amino acids long. Sequencing used immunoSEQ multiplex PCR; TCRdb keeps in-frame clones, though not all of them. The sample has some 70,000 clones; around 90% are singletons. The specimen was peripheral blood. The TCR sequence derives from a man aged 50 to 59 with active COVID-19. V is TRBV5-1 and J is TRBJ2-2; tentative D call: TRBD1 (5 bases). The CDR3 DNA follows: TGCGCCAGCAGCTTAGGGGTGAAGGGAACCGGGGAGCTGTTTTTT. Encoded protein: CASSLGVKGTGELFF.